The subject of this entry is one T cell receptor (beta chain). Its antigen target is currently unknown. TCRdb lists the instrument as NextSeq 550. The Human TCR Profiling Kit (MiLaboratory) was used to prepare UMI-labeled 5' RACE TRB cDNA libraries. cDNA synthesis used the entire amount of extracted RNA, and PCR amplification then used the entire amount of cDNA produced. Libraries were prepared in parallel with an identical number of PCR cycles. The original pipeline was this. With a requirement of at least two reads per UMI, MIGEC and MiXCR extracted about 57,000 +/- 9,900 unique UMI-labeled TRB cDNA molecules per library. Each library averaged roughly 40,000 +/- 10,000 functional in-frame TRB CDR3 nucleotide clonotypes without stop codons. After downsampling to 5000 UMI-labeled TRB molecules per sample, diversity metrics, including normalized Shannon-Wiener and Chao1, were computed in VDJtools. VDJtools computed clonotype-size-weighted physicochemical properties of the central five CDR3 residues: interaction energy, strength, volume and Kidera factor 4. The reads went through TCRdb reprocessing, and each CDR3 protein sequence gets one entry with no DNA. Here the V and J calls rest on TCRdb's processing, not on the authors' analysis. The sample's table covers nearly 7,000 distinct CDR3 sequences. The ten top clones hold less than 1.5% of the sample.

This record belongs to a study of CXCR3-negative and CXCR3-positive naive CD8 T cells (dated by TCRdb to the late 2010s). Looking at the study overall: In total, some 140 million TRB reads were obtained, which works out to roughly 1.5 +/- 0.3 million reads per library. The diversity and physicochemical repertoire analyses included fewer than twelve donors pooled from two independent experiments. Naive subsets from about 5 donors and memory cells from 3 donors were included in the TRBV-TRBJ cluster analysis. The full study reports these points: Both naive subsets had comparably high repertoire diversity, while memory CD8+ T cells had much lower repertoire diversity. Naive CXCR3-negative and CXCR3-positive cells from the same donor showed similar TRBV-TRBJ usage, whereas memory cells showed distinct patterns. Surface CD5, linked to self-reactivity in mice, was comparable between naive subsets; TCR interaction strength was therefore also inferred from TRB CDR3 physicochemical properties. Compared with CXCR3-negative naive cells, CXCR3-positive naive cells had TRB CDR3s with higher hydrophobicity (lower Kidera factor 4), lower energy, and higher strength and volume indices. Because CXCR3 expression was partially decreased after cryopreservation, freshly isolated PBMCs were used for most assays.

For every CD8+ T cell subset, over 250,000 cells were flow-sorted straight into RLT lysis buffer, and each subset was sorted in triplicate. To keep memory contaminants out, a stringent definition of naive CD8+ T cells was applied: CD45RO-CCR7+CD27+CD95-. Peripheral blood mononuclear cells were isolated from buffy coats by standard density gradient centrifugation. A FACSAria III was used to flow-sort naive CD8+ T cells into CXCR3-negative and CXCR3-positive populations. An RNeasy Mini Kit was used to extract total RNA from the sorted cells. The CDR3 holds 14 amino acids from the cysteine to the phenylalanine. No DNA appears here. Based on the germline V gene (reference sequence), the CDR1 and CDR2 sequences are DFQATT and SNEGSKA.

Input material: naive CXCR3+ CD8+ T cells from blood. This sample's cell subset or site label indicates: CD45RO-CCR7+CD27+CD95- naive CD8+ T cells expressing CXCR3 (TNR3+). This clonotype originated in a human donor in good health. Some clones in this sample may be carry-over from other donors' samples. Recombination linked TRBV20-1 to TRBJ2-1; the D gene TCRdb calls, TRBD2, cannot be checked with no DNA. CDR3 region: CSARGLAGGNEQFF.